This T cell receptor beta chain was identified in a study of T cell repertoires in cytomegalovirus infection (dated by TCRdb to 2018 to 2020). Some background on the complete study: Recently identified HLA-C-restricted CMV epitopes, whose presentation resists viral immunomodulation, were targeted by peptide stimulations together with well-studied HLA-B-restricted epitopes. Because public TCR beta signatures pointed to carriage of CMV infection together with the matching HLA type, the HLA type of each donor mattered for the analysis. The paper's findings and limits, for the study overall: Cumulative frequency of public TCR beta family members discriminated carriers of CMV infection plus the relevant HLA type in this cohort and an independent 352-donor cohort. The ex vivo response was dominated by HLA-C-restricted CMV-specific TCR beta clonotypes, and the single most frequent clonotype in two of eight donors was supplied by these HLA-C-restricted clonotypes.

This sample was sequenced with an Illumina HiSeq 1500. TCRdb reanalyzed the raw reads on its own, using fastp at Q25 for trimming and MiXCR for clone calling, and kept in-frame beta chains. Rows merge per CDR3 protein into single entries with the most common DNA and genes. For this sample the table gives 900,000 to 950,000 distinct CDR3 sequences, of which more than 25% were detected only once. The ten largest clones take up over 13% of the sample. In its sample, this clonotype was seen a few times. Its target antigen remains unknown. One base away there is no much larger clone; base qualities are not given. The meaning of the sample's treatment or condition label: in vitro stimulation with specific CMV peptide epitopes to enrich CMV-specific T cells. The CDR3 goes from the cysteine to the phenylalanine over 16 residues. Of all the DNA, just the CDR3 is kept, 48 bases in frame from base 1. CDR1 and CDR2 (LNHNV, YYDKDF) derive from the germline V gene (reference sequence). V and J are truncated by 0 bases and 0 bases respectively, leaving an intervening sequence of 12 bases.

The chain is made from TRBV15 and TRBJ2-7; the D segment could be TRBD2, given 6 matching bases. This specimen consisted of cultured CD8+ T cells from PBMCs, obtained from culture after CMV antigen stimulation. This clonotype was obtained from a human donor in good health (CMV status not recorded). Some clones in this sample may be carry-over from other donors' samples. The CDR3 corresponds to CATSREVAGLSYEQYF. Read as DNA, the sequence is TGTGCCACCAGCAGAGAGGTGGCGGGGCTCTCCTACGAGCAGTACTTC.